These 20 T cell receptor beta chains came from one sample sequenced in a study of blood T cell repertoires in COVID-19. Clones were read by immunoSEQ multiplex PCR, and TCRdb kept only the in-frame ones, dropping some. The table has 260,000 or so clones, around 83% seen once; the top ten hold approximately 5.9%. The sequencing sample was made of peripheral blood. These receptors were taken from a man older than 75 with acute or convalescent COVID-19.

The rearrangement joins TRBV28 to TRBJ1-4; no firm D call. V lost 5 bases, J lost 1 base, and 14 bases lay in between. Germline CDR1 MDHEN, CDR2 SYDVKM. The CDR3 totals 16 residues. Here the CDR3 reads CASSPVGGQTNEKLFF. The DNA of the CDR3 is TGTGCCAGCAGTCCCGTGGGAGGGCAAACTAATGAAAAACTGTTTTTT.

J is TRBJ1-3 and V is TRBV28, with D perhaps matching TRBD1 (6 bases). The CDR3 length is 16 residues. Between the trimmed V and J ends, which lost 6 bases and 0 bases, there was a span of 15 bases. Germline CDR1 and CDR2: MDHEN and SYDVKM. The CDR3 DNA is TGTGCCAGCAGGGGGACTAACAGGGACTCTGGAAACACCATATATTTT. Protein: CASRGTNRDSGNTIYF.

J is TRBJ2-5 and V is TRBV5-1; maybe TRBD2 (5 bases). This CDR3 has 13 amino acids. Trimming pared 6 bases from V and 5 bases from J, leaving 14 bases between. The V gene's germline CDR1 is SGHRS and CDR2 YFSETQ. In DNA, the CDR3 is TGCGCCAGCACGGGAACAGCCCAGGAGACCCAGTACTTC. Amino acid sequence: CASTGTAQETQYF.

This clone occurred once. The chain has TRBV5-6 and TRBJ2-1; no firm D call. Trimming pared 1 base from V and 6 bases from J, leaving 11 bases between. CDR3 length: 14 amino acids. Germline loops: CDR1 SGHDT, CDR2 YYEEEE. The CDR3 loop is CASSLKLPPNEQFF. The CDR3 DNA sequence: TGTGCCAGCAGCTTGAAACTACCGCCCAATGAGCAGTTCTTC.

The CDR3 DNA reads as TGTGCCAGCAGGCAAACAGGGAGTCCGCAGTATTTT. As protein: CASRQTGSPQYF. The rearrangement uses TRBV2 and TRBJ2-3; TRBD1 might be the D (6 bases). The CDR3 contains 12 residues. Germline values: CDR1 SNHLY, CDR2 FYNNEI. V was cut by 6 bases and J by 10 bases, with 14 bases left in between.

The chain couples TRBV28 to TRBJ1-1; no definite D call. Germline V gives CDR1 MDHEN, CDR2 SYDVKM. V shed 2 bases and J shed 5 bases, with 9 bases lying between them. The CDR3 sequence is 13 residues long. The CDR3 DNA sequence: TGTGCCAGCAGTTTAGCCGTTGCGACTGAAGCTTTCTTT. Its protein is CASSLAVATEAFF. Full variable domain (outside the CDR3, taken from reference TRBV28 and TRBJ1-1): DVKVTQSSRYLVKRTGEKVFLECVQDMDHENMFWYRQDPGLGLRLIYFSYDVKMKEKGDIPEGYSVSREKKERFSLILESASTNQTSMYLCASSLAVATEAFFGQGTRLTVV.

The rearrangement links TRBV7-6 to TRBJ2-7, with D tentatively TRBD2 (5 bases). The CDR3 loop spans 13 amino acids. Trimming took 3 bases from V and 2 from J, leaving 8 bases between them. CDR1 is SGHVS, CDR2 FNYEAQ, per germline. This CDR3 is CASSFRGTYEQYF. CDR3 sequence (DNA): TGTGCCAGCAGCTTTCGGGGTACCTACGAGCAGTACTTC.

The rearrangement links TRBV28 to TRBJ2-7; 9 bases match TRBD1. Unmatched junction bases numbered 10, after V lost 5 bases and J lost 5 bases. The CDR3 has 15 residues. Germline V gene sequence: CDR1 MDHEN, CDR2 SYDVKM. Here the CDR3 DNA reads TGTGCCAGCAGTCCAAGAAGACAGGGGGGTCACGAGCAGTACTTC. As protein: CASSPRRQGGHEQYF.

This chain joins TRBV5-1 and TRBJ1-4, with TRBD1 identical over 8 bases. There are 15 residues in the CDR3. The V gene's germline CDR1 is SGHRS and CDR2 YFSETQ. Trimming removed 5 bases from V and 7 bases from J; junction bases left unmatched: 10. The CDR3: CASSPTDRVGEKLFF. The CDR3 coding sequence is TGCGCCAGCAGTCCTACGGACAGGGTCGGTGAAAAACTGTTTTTT.

CDR3: CASSLSAGGSYNSPLHF. The DNA for the CDR3 is TGTGCCAGCAGTTTAAGTGCCGGAGGGTCCTATAATTCACCCCTCCACTTT. V gene TRBV27 combines with J gene TRBJ1-6; D ambiguous. Germline V gene lookup returns CDR1 MNHEY and CDR2 SMNVEV (reference sequence). The CDR3 contains 17 residues. The V end lost 2 bases, the J end lost 1 base, and 12 bases lay between the germline ends.

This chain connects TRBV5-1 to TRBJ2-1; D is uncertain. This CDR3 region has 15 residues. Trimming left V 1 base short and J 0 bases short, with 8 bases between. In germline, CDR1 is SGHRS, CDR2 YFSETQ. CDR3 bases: TGCGCCAGCAGCTTGCCCGGGTTCTCCTACAATGAGCAGTTCTTC. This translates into CASSLPGFSYNEQFF.

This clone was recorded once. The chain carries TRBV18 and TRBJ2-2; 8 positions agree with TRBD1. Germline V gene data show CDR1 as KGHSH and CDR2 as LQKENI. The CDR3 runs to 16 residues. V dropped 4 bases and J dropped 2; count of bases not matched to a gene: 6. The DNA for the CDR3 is TGTGCCAGCTCACTCCGGACAGGGAAAAACACCGGGGAGCTGTTTTTT. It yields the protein CASSLRTGKNTGELFF.

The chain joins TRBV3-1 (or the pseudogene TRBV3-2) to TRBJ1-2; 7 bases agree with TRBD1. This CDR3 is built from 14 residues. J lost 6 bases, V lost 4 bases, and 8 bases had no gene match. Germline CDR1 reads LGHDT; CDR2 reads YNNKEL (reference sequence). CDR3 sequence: CASSPAPQGHGYTF. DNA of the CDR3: TGTGCCAGCAGCCCGGCCCCACAGGGGCATGGCTACACCTTC.

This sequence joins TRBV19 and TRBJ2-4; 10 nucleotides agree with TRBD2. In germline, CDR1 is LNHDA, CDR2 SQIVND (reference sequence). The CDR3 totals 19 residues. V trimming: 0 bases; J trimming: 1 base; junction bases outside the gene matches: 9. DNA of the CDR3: TGTGCCAGTAGTATAGATCCCCCGGGTAGCGGGAGGGCCAAAAACATTCAGTACTTC. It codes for CASSIDPPGSGRAKNIQYF.

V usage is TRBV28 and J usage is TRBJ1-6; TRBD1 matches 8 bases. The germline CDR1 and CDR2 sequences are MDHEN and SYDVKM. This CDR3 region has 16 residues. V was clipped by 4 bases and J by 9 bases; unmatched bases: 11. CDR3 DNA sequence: TGTGCCAGCAGTTCCGCCGCGGGACAGGTAGCTTCACCCCTCCACTTT. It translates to CASSSAAGQVASPLHF. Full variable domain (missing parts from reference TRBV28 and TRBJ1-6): DVKVTQSSRYLVKRTGEKVFLECVQDMDHENMFWYRQDPGLGLRLIYFSYDVKMKEKGDIPEGYSVSREKKERFSLILESASTNQTSMYLCASSSAAGQVASPLHFGNGTRLTVT.

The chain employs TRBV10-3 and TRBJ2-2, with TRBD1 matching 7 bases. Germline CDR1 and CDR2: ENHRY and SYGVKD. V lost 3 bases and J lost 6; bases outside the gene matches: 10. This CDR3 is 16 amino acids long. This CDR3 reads CAISDLQGTGPGELFF. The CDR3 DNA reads TGTGCCATCAGTGACCTACAGGGGACGGGACCCGGGGAGCTGTTTTTT.

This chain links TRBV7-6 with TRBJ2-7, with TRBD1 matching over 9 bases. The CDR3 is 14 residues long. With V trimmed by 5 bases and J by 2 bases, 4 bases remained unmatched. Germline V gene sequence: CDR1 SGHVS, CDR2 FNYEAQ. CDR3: CASSARDRAYEQYF. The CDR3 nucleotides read TGTGCCAGCAGCGCCAGGGACAGGGCCTACGAGCAGTACTTC.

The chain's CDR3 is CASRRRNTGELFF. CDR3 coding DNA: TGTGCCAGCAGACGGAGAAACACCGGGGAGCTGTTTTTT. This sequence joins TRBV7-9 and TRBJ2-2; no clear D. CDR3 length: 13 residues. From germline, CDR1 is SEHNR and CDR2 FQNEAQ (reference sequence). V was pared by 6 bases and J by 2 bases, with 7 bases between.

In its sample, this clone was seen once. The CDR3 loop reads CASSPPRAGDLFTDTQYF. For the CDR3, the DNA is TGTGCCAGCAGTCCCCCGAGAGCGGGGGATTTGTTCACAGATACGCAGTATTTT. V gene TRBV28 combines with J gene TRBJ2-3; 8 bases agree with TRBD2. The CDR3 covers 18 residues. The germline V gene has CDR1 MDHEN and CDR2 SYDVKM. Germline trimming cut 5 bases from V and 2 bases from J; bases unmatched to any gene: 15. Together with reference TRBV28 and TRBJ2-3, the CDR3 gives the full variable domain: DVKVTQSSRYLVKRTGEKVFLECVQDMDHENMFWYRQDPGLGLRLIYFSYDVKMKEKGDIPEGYSVSREKKERFSLILESASTNQTSMYLCASSPPRAGDLFTDTQYFGPGTRLTVL.

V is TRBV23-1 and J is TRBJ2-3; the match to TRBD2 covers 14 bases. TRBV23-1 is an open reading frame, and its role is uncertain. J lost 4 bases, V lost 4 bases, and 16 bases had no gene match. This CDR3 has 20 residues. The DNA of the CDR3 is TGCGCCAGCAGTCCAGGGACTAGCGGGAGTATTGTGAGGCTCCCAGATACGCAGTATTTT. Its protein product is CASSPGTSGSIVRLPDTQYF.